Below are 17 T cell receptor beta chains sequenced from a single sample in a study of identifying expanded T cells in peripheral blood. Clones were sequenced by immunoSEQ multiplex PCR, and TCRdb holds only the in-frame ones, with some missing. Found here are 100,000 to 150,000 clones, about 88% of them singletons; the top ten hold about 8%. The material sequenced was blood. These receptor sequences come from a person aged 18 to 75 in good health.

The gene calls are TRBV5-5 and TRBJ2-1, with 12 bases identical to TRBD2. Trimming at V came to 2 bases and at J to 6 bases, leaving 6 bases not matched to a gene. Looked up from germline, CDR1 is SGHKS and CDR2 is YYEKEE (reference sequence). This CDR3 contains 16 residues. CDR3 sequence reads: CASSLTGLAGLNEQFF. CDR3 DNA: TGTGCCAGCAGCTTAACCGGACTAGCGGGACTCAATGAGCAGTTCTTC.

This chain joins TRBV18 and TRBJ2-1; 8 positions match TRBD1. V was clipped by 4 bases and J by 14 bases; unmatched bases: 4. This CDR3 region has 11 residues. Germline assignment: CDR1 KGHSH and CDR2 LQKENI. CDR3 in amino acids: CASSLGQGEFF. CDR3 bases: TGTGCCAGCTCACTCGGACAGGGTGAGTTCTTC.

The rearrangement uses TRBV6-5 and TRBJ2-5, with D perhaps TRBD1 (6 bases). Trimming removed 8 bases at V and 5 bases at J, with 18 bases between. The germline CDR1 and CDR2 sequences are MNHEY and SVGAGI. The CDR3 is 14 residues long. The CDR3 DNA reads TGTGCCAGCTCTGGCAGGGGCATAGGGGAGACCCAGTACTTC. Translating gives CASSGRGIGETQYF.

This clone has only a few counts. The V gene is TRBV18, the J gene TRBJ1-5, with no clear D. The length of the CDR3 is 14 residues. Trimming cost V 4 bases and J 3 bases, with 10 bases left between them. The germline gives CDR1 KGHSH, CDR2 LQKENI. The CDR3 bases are TGTGCCAGCTCACGGGGTCCCAACAATCAGCCCCAGCATTTT. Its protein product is CASSRGPNNQPQHF.

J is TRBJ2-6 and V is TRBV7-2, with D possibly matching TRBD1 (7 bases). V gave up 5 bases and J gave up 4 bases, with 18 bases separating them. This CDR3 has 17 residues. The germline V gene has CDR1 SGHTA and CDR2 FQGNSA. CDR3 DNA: TGTGCCAGCAGCCCGCAGGGGGGCGGTTCCGGGGCCAACGTCCTGACTTTC. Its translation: CASSPQGGGSGANVLTF.

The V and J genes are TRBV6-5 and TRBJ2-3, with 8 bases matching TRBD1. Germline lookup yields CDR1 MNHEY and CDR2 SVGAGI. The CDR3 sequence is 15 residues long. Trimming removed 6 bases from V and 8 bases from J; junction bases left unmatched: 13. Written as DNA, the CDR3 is TGTGCCAGCAGGCAAGGGACAGGAGGCGAGGGTACGCAGTATTTT. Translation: CASRQGTGGEGTQYF.

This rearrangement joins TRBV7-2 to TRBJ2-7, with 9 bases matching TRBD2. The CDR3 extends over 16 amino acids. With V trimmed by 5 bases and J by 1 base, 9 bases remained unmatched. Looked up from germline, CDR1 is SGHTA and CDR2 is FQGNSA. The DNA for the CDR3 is TGTGCCAGCAGCCTCCTAGCGGGGTCGAGGTCCTACGAGCAGTACTTC. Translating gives CASSLLAGSRSYEQYF.

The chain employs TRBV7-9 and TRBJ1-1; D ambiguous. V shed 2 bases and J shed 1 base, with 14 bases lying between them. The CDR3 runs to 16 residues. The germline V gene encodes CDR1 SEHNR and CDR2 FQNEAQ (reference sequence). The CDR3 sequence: CASSLWRPYTNTEAFF. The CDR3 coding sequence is TGTGCCAGCAGCTTATGGAGGCCATATACGAACACTGAAGCTTTCTTT.

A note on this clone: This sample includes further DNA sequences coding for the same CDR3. The CDR3, as DNA: TGCGCCAGCAGCCTGGGCCAAGAGACCCAGTACTTC. It is translated as CASSLGQETQYF. V is TRBV5-1 and J is TRBJ2-5; no definite D call. The germline V and J ends were trimmed by 4 bases and 1 base, with 5 bases remaining between them. Per germline, CDR1 SGHRS and CDR2 YFSETQ. The CDR3 has 12 amino acids. Combining the CDR3 with reference TRBV5-1 and TRBJ2-5 gives the whole variable domain KAGVTQTPRYLIKTRGQQVTLSCSPISGHRSVSWYQQTPGQGLQFLFEYFSETQRNKGNFPGRFSGRQFSNSRSEMNVSTLELGDSALYLCASSLGQETQYFGPGTRLLVL.

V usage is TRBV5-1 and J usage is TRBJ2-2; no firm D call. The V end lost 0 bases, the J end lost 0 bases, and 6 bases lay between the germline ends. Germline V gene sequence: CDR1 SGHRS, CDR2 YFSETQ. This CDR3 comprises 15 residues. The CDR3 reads CASSLVSANTGELFF. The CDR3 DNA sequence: TGCGCCAGCAGCTTGGTCAGCGCGAACACCGGGGAGCTGTTTTTT.

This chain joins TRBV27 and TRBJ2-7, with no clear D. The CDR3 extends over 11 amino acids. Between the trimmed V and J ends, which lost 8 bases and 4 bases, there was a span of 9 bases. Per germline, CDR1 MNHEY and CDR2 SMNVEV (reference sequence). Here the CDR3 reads CASGGIYEQYF. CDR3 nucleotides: TGTGCCAGCGGTGGGATATACGAGCAGTACTTC.

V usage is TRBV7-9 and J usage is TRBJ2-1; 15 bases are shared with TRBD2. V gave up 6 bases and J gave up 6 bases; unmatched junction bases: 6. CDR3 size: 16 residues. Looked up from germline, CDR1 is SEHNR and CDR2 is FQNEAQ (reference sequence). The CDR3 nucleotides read TGTGCCAGCAGTGGACTAGCGGGAGGGCCGGGCAATGAGCAGTTCTTC. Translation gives CASSGLAGGPGNEQFF.

CDR3 loop: CASSLTGNAGELFF. The DNA for the CDR3 is TGCGCCAGCAGCCTGACAGGGAATGCCGGGGAGCTGTTTTTT. The chain carries TRBV5-1 and TRBJ2-2; 7 positions agree with TRBD1. This CDR3 is built from 14 residues. With V trimmed by 4 bases and J by 6 bases, 6 bases remained unmatched. Germline CDR1 is SGHRS and CDR2 is YFSETQ.

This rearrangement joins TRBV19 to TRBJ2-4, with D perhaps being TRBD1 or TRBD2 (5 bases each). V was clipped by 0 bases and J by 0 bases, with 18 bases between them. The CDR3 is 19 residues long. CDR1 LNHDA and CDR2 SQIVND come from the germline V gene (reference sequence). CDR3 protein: CASSIDYGTLIKAKNIQYF. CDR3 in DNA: TGTGCCAGTAGTATAGATTACGGGACGCTTATCAAAGCCAAAAACATTCAGTACTTC.

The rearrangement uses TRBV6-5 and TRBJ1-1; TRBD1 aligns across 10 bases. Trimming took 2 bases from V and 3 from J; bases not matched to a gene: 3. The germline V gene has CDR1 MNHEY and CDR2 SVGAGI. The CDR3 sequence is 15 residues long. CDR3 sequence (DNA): TGTGCCAGCAGTTACCGACAGGGGGCGGACACTGAAGCTTTCTTT. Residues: CASSYRQGADTEAFF.

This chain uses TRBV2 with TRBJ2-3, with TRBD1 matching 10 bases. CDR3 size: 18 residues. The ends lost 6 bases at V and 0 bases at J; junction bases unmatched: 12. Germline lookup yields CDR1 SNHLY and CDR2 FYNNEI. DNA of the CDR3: TGTGCCAGCAGGAACCGGGACAGGGGTTTTTCTAGCACAGATACGCAGTATTTT. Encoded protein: CASRNRDRGFSSTDTQYF.

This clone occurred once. CDR3 in amino acids: CASSQGSNEKLFF. In nucleotides, the CDR3 is TGTGCCAGCTCACAGGGCTCTAATGAAAAACTGTTTTTT. This chain connects TRBV18 to TRBJ1-4; D remains unclear. Germline assignment: CDR1 KGHSH and CDR2 LQKENI. The V gene lost 4 bases and the J gene lost 3 bases, with 6 bases spanning the gap. The CDR3 runs 13 residues.